This TCR beta chain comes out of a study of shared clonotypes between healthy human individuals. Study background: A donor's plate count was three for CD4 naive and three for CD4 memory; CD8 naive had two and CD8 memory one.

Data came from immunoSEQ multiplex PCR; TCRdb stores just in-frame clones and leaves some out. This sample yields over 950,000 clones, of which approximately 80% are seen a single time; 0.89% belongs to the top ten. Germline V gene data show CDR1 as SGDLS and CDR2 as YYNGEE. The CDR3 is made up of 15 amino acids. The V gene end was trimmed by 3 bases and the J gene end by 4 bases; junction bases not matched to a gene: 8. This chain connects TRBV9 to TRBJ1-2; 8 bases agree with TRBD1. The sequenced material came from memory CD4+ T cells from PBMCs. Sample subset: CD45RA-negative fraction. This sequence was found in a man in his late teens or twenties in good health. Some clones in this sample may be carry-over from other donors' samples. This CDR3 is CASSEGQGAGYGYTF. CDR3 bases: TGTGCCAGCAGCGAGGGGCAGGGGGCAGGCTATGGCTACACCTTC.